This T cell receptor beta chain was captured by sequencing in a study of T cell responses to AZD1222 COVID-19 vaccine. Trimming removed 1 base from V and 4 bases from J; junction bases left unmatched: 2. This CDR3 region has 16 residues. Germline values: CDR1 LGHNA, CDR2 YNFKEQ. The data were produced by immunoSEQ multiplex PCR, yet TCRdb's version contains in-frame clones alone and is incomplete. The table shows about 180,000 clones, with 85% to 90% occurring only once. The receptor was derived from an adult in good health. V is TRBV4-2 and J is TRBJ2-1; 12 bases fit TRBD2. Source: peripheral blood, taken on day 0 of AZD1222 vaccination. Here the CDR3 reads CASSQVGTSGYNEQFF. The CDR3 DNA follows: TGTGCCAGCAGCCAAGTCGGGACTAGCGGGTACAATGAGCAGTTCTTC.